A selection of T cell receptor beta chains follows, all from one sample in a study of blood T cell repertoires in COVID-19. Clones were sequenced by immunoSEQ multiplex PCR, and TCRdb holds only the in-frame ones, with some missing. Altogether around 370,000 clones are present, around 87% being singletons, with the ten largest covering about 6%. Sample: peripheral blood. The origin of the receptors is a woman between 50 and 59 years old with COVID-19, enrolled during active disease. Both conserved end residues are part of each CDR3. A D gene is named only where the DNA matches it firmly.

cdr3_aa,j_call,d_call,v_call
CARAPEHYGYTF,TRBJ1-2,-,TRBV2
CASSHLVGREVGTDTQYF,TRBJ2-3,TRBD2,TRBV5-1
CASSLSRGYTF,TRBJ1-2,-,TRBV7-6
CASSPPGLAGVEQFF,TRBJ2-1,TRBD2,TRBV7-3
CAWSRDSLNTEAFF,TRBJ1-1,-,TRBV30
CASTQGGGNNGYTF,TRBJ1-2,-,TRBV5-1
CASSPHFEAFF,TRBJ1-1,-,TRBV7-2
CASSLTRNSPLHF,TRBJ1-6,-,TRBV7-9
CASSANEEEVYGYTF,TRBJ1-2,-,TRBV7-9
CASSFSSGLENTGELFF,TRBJ2-2,TRBD2,TRBV5-1
CASSVAGGTDTQYF,TRBJ2-3,TRBD2,TRBV10-2
CASSVGDRFGELFF,TRBJ2-2,-,TRBV9
CASSQLAGSFEQYF,TRBJ2-7,TRBD2,TRBV3-1/TRBV3-2
CASSLGLAGMYEQYF,TRBJ2-7,TRBD2,TRBV5-1
CASSPDRGVTDTQYF,TRBJ2-3,TRBD1,TRBV18
CASSEGTGSGTKNIQYF,TRBJ2-4,-,TRBV6-1
CASSDRGLAGGIGELFF,TRBJ2-2,TRBD2,TRBV25-1
CASSVRASGGQETQYF,TRBJ2-5,-,TRBV5-1
CASSLVGTNEKLFF,TRBJ1-4,-,TRBV5-1
CARCGATNEKLFF,TRBJ1-4,-,TRBV6-5
CASSPTPASGSYEQYF,TRBJ2-7,TRBD2,TRBV3-1/TRBV3-2
CASSAPSSYGYTF,TRBJ1-2,-,TRBV28
CASSHRDSLEAFF,TRBJ1-1,-,TRBV5-6
CASSLRGPGGSPLHF,TRBJ1-6,TRBD1,TRBV27
CASSSKGNQPQHF,TRBJ1-5,-,TRBV12-3/TRBV12-4
CASSLGTYNEQFF,TRBJ2-1,-,TRBV7-8
CASSAGPAGDEQYF,TRBJ2-7,-,TRBV7-8
CASSTGLEQFF,TRBJ2-1,-,TRBV9
CSASSRGQETQYF,TRBJ2-5,TRBD1,TRBV20-1
CAWSWDRNNSPLHF,TRBJ1-6,TRBD1,TRBV30
CASSYSLRNGYTF,TRBJ1-2,-,TRBV6-5
CASRWGLAGADTQYF,TRBJ2-3,TRBD2,TRBV7-2
CASSEGLAASYEQYF,TRBJ2-7,TRBD2,TRBV7-6
CASSFGREETQYF,TRBJ2-5,-,TRBV7-2
CASSENRGGYGYTF,TRBJ1-2,-,TRBV2
CASSRLAGWNEQFF,TRBJ2-1,TRBD2,TRBV19
CASSWDRYEQYF,TRBJ2-7,TRBD1,TRBV6-5
CASSWATGMNTEAFF,TRBJ1-1,-,TRBV5-5
CASSPTSGRGEQYF,TRBJ2-7,TRBD2,TRBV5-1
CASSFPTGDVEQFF,TRBJ2-1,TRBD1,TRBV13
CASSPGGGRRNTIYF,TRBJ1-3,-,TRBV6-5
CASSQDWQDTGELFF,TRBJ2-2,-,TRBV14
CASSPGHLLYNEQFF,TRBJ2-1,-,TRBV27
CASSQEHPKYRAKNIQYF,TRBJ2-4,-,TRBV3-1/TRBV3-2
CASRSAWRTIREQYF,TRBJ2-7,-,TRBV6-5
CASSGTGANYGYTF,TRBJ1-2,TRBD1,TRBV2
CASSSGQSYSGNTIYF,TRBJ1-3,-,TRBV7-9
CASSQSFGPNEKLFF,TRBJ1-4,-,TRBV18
CASSLALDTQYF,TRBJ2-3,-,TRBV5-1
CATSEGGENQPQHF,TRBJ1-5,-,TRBV24-1
CASSSGTSGEQYF,TRBJ2-7,-,TRBV11-3
CASSPGGHSGGYEQYF,TRBJ2-7,TRBD1,TRBV4-1
CASSRNWRRGSNQPQHF,TRBJ1-5,-,TRBV5-6
CAWFPHGEHTEAFF,TRBJ1-1,-,TRBV30
CASSVSPAYEQYF,TRBJ2-7,-,TRBV9
CASSLRAGPGTDTQYF,TRBJ2-3,TRBD2,TRBV5-4
CASSEGRWIDTQYF,TRBJ2-3,-,TRBV6-1
CASSLGRGWEGYTF,TRBJ1-2,-,TRBV6-6
CASSPQRLDRSNSPLHF,TRBJ1-6,TRBD1,TRBV18
CSVGTRNQPQHF,TRBJ1-5,-,TRBV29-1